The 31 T cell receptor beta chains below all came from one sample that was sequenced in a study of T cell responses to AZD1222 COVID-19 vaccine. Clones were sequenced by immunoSEQ multiplex PCR, and TCRdb holds only the in-frame ones, with some missing. The sample lists tens of thousands of clones, 85% to 90% occurring once. The sample was peripheral blood, taken on day 0 of AZD1222 vaccination. The source is an adult in good health.

This clone was picked up one time. The chain links TRBV10-1 to TRBJ1-2; 10 nucleotides line up with TRBD1. This CDR3 contains 18 residues. The germline CDR1 and CDR2 sequences are WNHNN and SYGVQD (reference sequence). The V gene end was trimmed by 11 bases and the J gene end by 4 bases; junction bases not matched to a gene: 22. This chain's CDR3 is CAPGGHRDRGPYSYGYTF. CDR3 sequence (DNA): TGCGCCCCCGGCGGGCACCGGGACAGGGGACCATATAGCTATGGCTACACCTTC.

The chain is built from TRBV20-1 and TRBJ2-3; D gene uncertain. V was pared by 4 bases and J by 3 bases, with 5 bases between. There are 11 residues in the CDR3. CDR1 is DFQATT and CDR2 is SNEGSKA in the germline V gene (reference sequence). The chain's CDR3 is CSATRTDTQYF. CDR3 bases: TGCAGTGCTACTAGGACAGATACGCAGTATTTT.

This chain uses TRBV4-3 with TRBJ2-4, with D perhaps matching TRBD2 (5 bases). Deletions cut 0 bases from V and 6 bases from J, with 12 bases between. This CDR3 has 15 residues. Germline-derived CDR1 and CDR2 are LGHNA and YSLEER. CDR3 region: CASSQEAVTGNIQYF. The DNA of the CDR3 is TGCGCCAGCAGCCAAGAAGCGGTTACGGGAAACATTCAGTACTTC.

This chain joins TRBV15 and TRBJ2-7, with TRBD2 matching 8 bases. Germline CDR1 is LNHNV and CDR2 is YYDKDF (reference sequence). V was pared by 3 bases and J by 6 bases, with 7 bases of the junction left unmatched. The CDR3 is 14 residues long. The DNA for the CDR3 is TGTGCCACCAGCAGGGGGGTGCGGGGGGCCGAGCAGTACTTC. This gives the protein CATSRGVRGAEQYF.

The CDR3 loop is CASSSGGADTQYF. The CDR3, as DNA: TGTGCCAGCAGTTCGGGGGGGGCCGATACGCAGTATTTT. The genes are TRBV6-5 and TRBJ2-3; 8 bases are shared with TRBD2. The trim removed 4 bases at V and 6 bases at J, leaving 3 bases unmatched. Germline V lookup: CDR1 MNHEY, CDR2 SVGAGI. CDR3 length: 13 amino acids.

The DNA for the CDR3 is TGTGCCAGCAGCCCTCGGACTACCACCTACGAGCAGTACTTC. Residues: CASSPRTTTYEQYF. This chain links TRBV3-1 (or the pseudogene TRBV3-2) with TRBJ2-7; D might be TRBD2 (6 bases). The germline gives CDR1 LGHDT, CDR2 YNNKEL (reference sequence). Trimming left V 4 bases short and J 2 bases short, with 12 bases between. The CDR3 sequence is 14 residues long.

The CDR3 loop is CASSLVGGSAEAFF. DNA of the CDR3: TGCGCCAGCAGCTTGGTCGGGGGGAGCGCTGAAGCTTTCTTT. The chain links TRBV5-1 to TRBJ1-1; the D gene is possibly TRBD1 (5 bases). The CDR3 has 14 residues. Germline assignment: CDR1 SGHRS and CDR2 YFSETQ. V was clipped by 0 bases and J by 6 bases, with 12 bases between them.

The CDR3 spells CASRDFGTTYEQYF. Here the CDR3 DNA reads TGTGCCAGCAGAGACTTTGGGACGACCTACGAGCAGTACTTC. J is TRBJ2-7 and V is TRBV2; D possibly uses TRBD1 or TRBD2 (5 bases each). Germline V lookup: CDR1 SNHLY, CDR2 FYNNEI. V dropped 6 bases and J dropped 2 bases, with 14 bases sitting between them. The CDR3 sequence is 14 residues long. Drawing the rest from reference TRBV2 and TRBJ2-7, the complete variable domain is EPEVTQTPSHQVTQMGQEVILRCVPISNHLYFYWYRQILGQKVEFLVSFYNNEISEKSEIFDDQFSVERPDGSNFTLKIRSTKLEDSAMYFCASRDFGTTYEQYFGPGTRLTVT.

The V and J genes are TRBV19 and TRBJ2-2, with 8 bases aligning to TRBD2. Germline assignment: CDR1 LNHDA and CDR2 SQIVND (reference sequence). The CDR3 is made up of 16 amino acids. J was trimmed by 1 base and V by 3 bases; bases with no gene match: 4. CDR3 protein: CASSIIAGMNTGELFF. Written as DNA, the CDR3 is TGTGCCAGTAGTATTATAGCGGGGATGAACACCGGGGAGCTGTTTTTT.

The genes are TRBV18 and TRBJ2-7, with TRBD1 matching over 9 bases. V lost 6 bases, J lost 3 bases, and 9 bases stayed unmatched. CDR1 is KGHSH, CDR2 LQKENI, per germline. The CDR3 runs to 15 residues. The CDR3 protein is CASSPAGTGNYEQYF. CDR3 DNA: TGTGCCAGCTCGCCTGCCGGGACAGGGAACTACGAGCAGTACTTC.

This clone was observed a few times. This chain uses TRBV5-1 with TRBJ1-6; TRBD1 agrees at 7 bases. This CDR3 has 19 amino acids. CDR1 is SGHRS and CDR2 is YFSETQ in the germline V gene. Unmatched junction bases numbered 13, after V lost 4 bases and J lost 0 bases. CDR3 coding DNA: TGCGCCAGCAGCGCGGTGGGGGTCGCAGGGGGCTCCTATAATTCACCCCTCCACTTT. The encoded protein is CASSAVGVAGGSYNSPLHF.

The sample holds a few counts of this clone. The chain links TRBV29-1 to TRBJ2-7; D remains ambiguous. Germline V gene data show CDR1 as SQVTM and CDR2 as ANQGSEA. The ends were cut back, 1 base at V and 2 bases at J, with 3 bases in the middle. This CDR3 spans 11 amino acids. In DNA form, the CDR3 reads TGCAGCGTTGAAGGAGCCTACGAGCAGTACTTC. It translates to CSVEGAYEQYF.

The chain carries TRBV5-4 and TRBJ2-5; no clear D. Germline lookup yields CDR1 SGHNT and CDR2 YYREEE (reference sequence). The CDR3 is 11 amino acids. The V and J ends lost 9 bases and 5 bases respectively, with 11 bases between them. The CDR3: CATYTGETQYF. As DNA, the CDR3 is TGTGCCACCTATACCGGCGAGACCCAGTACTTC. The full variable domain, rest sourced from reference TRBV5-4 and TRBJ2-5, is ETGVTQSPTHLIKTRGQQVTLRCSSQSGHNTVSWYQQALGQGPQFIFQYYREEENGRGNFPPRFSGLQFPNYSSELNVNALELDDSALYLCATYTGETQYFGPGTRLLVL.

The chain links TRBV18 to TRBJ2-5; 7 bases match TRBD2. There are 17 residues in the CDR3. Trimming took 1 base from V and 1 from J; bases not matched to a gene: 9. CDR1 and CDR2 (germline): KGHSH, LQKENI. The CDR3 sequence is CASSPQHGRPSQETQYF. DNA of the CDR3: TGTGCCAGCTCACCACAACACGGGAGGCCCTCCCAAGAGACCCAGTACTTC.

The chain couples TRBV9 to TRBJ2-2, with D maybe TRBD1 (6 bases). V lost 3 bases and J lost 1, with 7 bases in between. This CDR3 has 14 residues. Germline V gene sequence: CDR1 SGDLS, CDR2 YYNGEE. Written as DNA, the CDR3 is TGTGCCAGCAGCGGGACAGTGAACACCGGGGAGCTGTTTTTT. It specifies CASSGTVNTGELFF.

The rearrangement joins TRBV7-8 to TRBJ2-7, with 7 bases fitting TRBD1. Germline CDR1 reads SGHVS; CDR2 reads FQNEAQ. V was pared by 2 bases and J by 1 base, with 14 bases of the junction left unmatched. The CDR3 is 18 amino acids. CDR3 residues: CASSLRPGRQGVSYEQYF. The CDR3 DNA reads TGTGCCAGCAGCTTACGGCCTGGAAGGCAGGGGGTATCCTACGAGCAGTACTTC.

This rearrangement joins TRBV28 to TRBJ2-1; tentatively, D is TRBD1 (6 bases). This CDR3 is built from 14 residues. Germline CDR1 reads MDHEN; CDR2 reads SYDVKM. Trimming pared 2 bases from V and 9 bases from J, leaving 14 bases between. CDR3 DNA sequence: TGTGCCAGCAGTTTAGCACAGGGTAGGGCTGAGCAGTTCTTC. Protein sequence: CASSLAQGRAEQFF.

This CDR3 is CATHMTGRTEAFF. CDR3 DNA sequence: TGTGCCACCCATATGACGGGGAGAACTGAAGCTTTCTTT. This rearrangement joins TRBV10-3 to TRBJ1-1; D gene uncertain. From germline, CDR1 is ENHRY and CDR2 SYGVKD. The CDR3 runs 13 residues. V was pared by 10 bases and J by 5 bases, with 17 bases between.

CDR3 in DNA: TGCGCCAGCACCGCCTCCTATAATTCACCCCTCCACTTT. It encodes CASTASYNSPLHF. The chain employs TRBV10-1 and TRBJ1-6; D gene ambiguous. CDR1 WNHNN and CDR2 SYGVQD come from the germline V gene (reference sequence). This CDR3 has 13 residues. The germline V and J ends were trimmed by 7 bases and 0 bases, with 4 bases remaining between them.

The chain joins TRBV9 to TRBJ1-1; D not certain. Trimming pared 2 bases from V and 4 bases from J, leaving 9 bases between. There are 13 residues in the CDR3. CDR1 and CDR2 from the germline V gene are SGDLS and YYNGEE. The CDR3 region has the DNA TGTGCCAGCAGCGTTACAGCCTCCACTGAAGCTTTCTTT. As protein: CASSVTASTEAFF.

The genes are TRBV7-9 and TRBJ1-1; D remains ambiguous. The V gene's germline CDR1 is SEHNR and CDR2 FQNEAQ (reference sequence). This CDR3 spans 19 amino acids. The germline V and J ends were trimmed by 0 bases and 0 bases, with 20 bases remaining between them. In nucleotides, the CDR3 is TGTGCCAGCAGCTTAGCGCTAGTGACGGGCTGGCAGTTGAACACTGAAGCTTTCTTT. Translating gives CASSLALVTGWQLNTEAFF. Full variable domain (outside the CDR3, taken from reference TRBV7-9 and TRBJ1-1): DTGVSQNPRHKITKRGQNVTFRCDPISEHNRLYWYRQTLGQGPEFLTYFQNEAQLEKSRLLSDRFSAERPKGSFSTLEIQRTEQGDSAMYLCASSLALVTGWQLNTEAFFGQGTRLTVV.

V gene TRBV27 combines with J gene TRBJ1-2, with D uncertain. V was pared by 5 bases and J by 7 bases, with 11 bases between. CDR1 MNHEY and CDR2 SMNVEV come from the germline V gene (reference sequence). This CDR3 is built from 12 residues. The CDR3 DNA follows: TGTGCCAGCAGTAGCTCAGGTGGTGGCTACACCTTC. It specifies CASSSSGGGYTF.

The V gene is TRBV11-2, the J gene TRBJ2-2; D call uncertain. CDR1 SGHAT and CDR2 FQNNGV come from the germline V gene. The CDR3 consists of 14 residues. The V end was cut by 5 bases, the J end by 5 bases, with 12 bases between. CDR3 residues: CASSPWPLTGELFF. Here the CDR3 DNA reads TGTGCCAGCAGCCCGTGGCCCCTGACCGGGGAGCTGTTTTTT.

V usage is TRBV10-3 and J usage is TRBJ2-3, with D perhaps assigned TRBD1 or TRBD2 (5 bases each). V lost 1 base, J lost 4 bases, and 12 bases lay in between. The V gene's germline CDR1 is ENHRY and CDR2 SYGVKD. The CDR3 runs to 15 residues. The DNA for the CDR3 is TGTGCCATCAGTGAGTTGTGGGGGTCGGCAGATACGCAGTATTTT. Amino acids: CAISELWGSADTQYF.

J is TRBJ2-1 and V is TRBV29-1; 11 bases are a match to TRBD1. CDR1 is SQVTM and CDR2 is ANQGSEA in the germline V gene. The CDR3 loop spans 15 amino acids. V shed 1 base and J 3 bases; nucleotides not matched to a gene: 2. CDR3: CSVEGTGGFYNEQFF. The CDR3 region has the DNA TGCAGCGTTGAAGGGACAGGGGGCTTCTACAATGAGCAGTTCTTC.

The chain carries TRBV6-5 and TRBJ1-4; 8 bases are a match to TRBD1. The CDR3 runs 14 residues. From germline, CDR1 is MNHEY and CDR2 SVGAGI. J lost 6 bases, V lost 10 bases, and 10 bases had no gene match. CDR3 in DNA: TGTGCCACCCTTATCGCAGGGGGCCATGAAAAACTGTTTTTT. This gives the protein CATLIAGGHEKLFF.

The V and J genes are TRBV6-2 or TRBV6-3 and TRBJ2-1, with TRBD2 matching 13 bases. J lost 6 bases, V lost 5 bases, and 7 bases had no gene match. This CDR3 is 16 amino acids long. The germline V gene encodes CDR1 MNHEY and CDR2 SVGEGT. CDR3 in DNA: TGTGCCAGCAGTCGTCGGACTAGCGGGAGTCGCAATGAGCAGTTCTTC. Translated, it gives CASSRRTSGSRNEQFF.

The chain recombines TRBV19 with TRBJ1-1; 10 nucleotides line up with TRBD1. The V gene end was trimmed by 5 bases and the J gene end by 5 bases; junction bases not matched to a gene: 8. CDR1 is LNHDA and CDR2 is SQIVND in the germline V gene (reference sequence). The CDR3 is 15 residues long. Here the CDR3 DNA reads TGTGCCAGTAGTCCTCGGGACAGGGGCAGAACTGAAGCTTTCTTT. Residues: CASSPRDRGRTEAFF.

The rearrangement joins TRBV9 to TRBJ2-4; a possible D gene is TRBD1 (6 bases). There are 14 residues in the CDR3. The V gene lost 4 bases and the J gene lost 5 bases, with 13 bases spanning the gap. Germline V gene data show CDR1 as SGDLS and CDR2 as YYNGEE. The CDR3 DNA reads TGTGCCAGCAGCTTTACAGGGTTCGAAAACATTCAGTACTTC. This gives the protein CASSFTGFENIQYF.

The chain joins TRBV7-6 to TRBJ2-2; no clear D. This CDR3 comprises 12 residues. Trimming removed 3 bases from V and 6 bases from J, with 5 bases in between. CDR1 and CDR2 (germline): SGHVS, FNYEAQ. Here the CDR3 DNA reads TGTGCCAGCAGCTTGGGGTCCGGGGAGCTGTTTTTT. Its translation is CASSLGSGELFF. Supplemented by reference TRBV7-6 and TRBJ2-2, the full variable domain reads GAGVSQSPRYKVTKRGQDVALRCDPISGHVSLYWYRQALGQGPEFLTYFNYEAQQDKSGLPNDRFSAERPEGSISTLTIQRTEQRDSAMYRCASSLGSGELFFGEGSRLTVL.

This chain connects TRBV15 to TRBJ1-2; D might be TRBD1 (5 bases). V lost 9 bases and J lost 4, with 9 bases in between. Germline CDR1 and CDR2: LNHNV and YYDKDF (reference sequence). The CDR3 loop spans 11 amino acids. CDR3 nucleotides: TGTGCCACGGGGACCAGCTATGGCTACACCTTC. This encodes CATGTSYGYTF.